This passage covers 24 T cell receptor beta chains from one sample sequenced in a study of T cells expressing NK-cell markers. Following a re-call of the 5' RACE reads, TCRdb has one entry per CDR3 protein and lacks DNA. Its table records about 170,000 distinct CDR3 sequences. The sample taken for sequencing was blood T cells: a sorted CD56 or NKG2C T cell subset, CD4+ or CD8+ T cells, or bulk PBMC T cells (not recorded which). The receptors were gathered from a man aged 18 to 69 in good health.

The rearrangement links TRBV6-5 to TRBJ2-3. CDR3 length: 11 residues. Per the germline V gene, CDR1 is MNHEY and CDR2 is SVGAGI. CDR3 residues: CASLSQDTQYF.

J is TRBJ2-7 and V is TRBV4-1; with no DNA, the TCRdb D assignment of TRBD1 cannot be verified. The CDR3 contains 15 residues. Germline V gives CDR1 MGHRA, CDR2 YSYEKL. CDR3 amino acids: CASSQASTGYYEQYF.

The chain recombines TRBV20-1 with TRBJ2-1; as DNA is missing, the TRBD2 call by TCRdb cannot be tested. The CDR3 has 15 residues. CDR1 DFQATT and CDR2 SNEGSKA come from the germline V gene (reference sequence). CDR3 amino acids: CSAPTLAGGPNEQFF.

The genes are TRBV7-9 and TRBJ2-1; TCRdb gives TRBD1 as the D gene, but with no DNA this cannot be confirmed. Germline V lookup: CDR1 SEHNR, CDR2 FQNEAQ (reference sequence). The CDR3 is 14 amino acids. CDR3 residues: CASSSPRGHNEQFF.

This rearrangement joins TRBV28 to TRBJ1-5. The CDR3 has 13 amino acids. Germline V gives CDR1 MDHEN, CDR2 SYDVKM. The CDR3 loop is CASSFLGSQPQHF.

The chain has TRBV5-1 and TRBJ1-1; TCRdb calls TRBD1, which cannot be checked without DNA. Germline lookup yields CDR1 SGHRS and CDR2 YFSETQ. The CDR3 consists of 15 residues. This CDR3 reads CASSSGQNMNTEAFF.

CDR3: CASSPYKEREQYF. The V and J genes are TRBV27 and TRBJ2-7. The CDR3 is 13 residues long. Germline V lookup: CDR1 MNHEY, CDR2 SMNVEV (reference sequence).

The CDR3 protein is CASSPGLAGPNEQFF. The chain employs TRBV11-1 and TRBJ2-1; TCRdb's D call of TRBD2 is untestable without DNA. CDR3 length: 15 residues. Per germline, CDR1 SGHAT and CDR2 FQDESV (reference sequence).

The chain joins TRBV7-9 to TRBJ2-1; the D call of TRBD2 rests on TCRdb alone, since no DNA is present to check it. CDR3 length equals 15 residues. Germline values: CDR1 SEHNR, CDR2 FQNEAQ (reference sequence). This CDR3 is CASSVLAGTYNEQFF. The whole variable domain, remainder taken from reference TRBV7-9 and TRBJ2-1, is DTGVSQNPRHKITKRGQNVTFRCDPISEHNRLYWYRQTLGQGPEFLTYFQNEAQLEKSRLLSDRFSAERPKGSFSTLEIQRTEQGDSAMYLCASSVLAGTYNEQFFGPGTRLTVL.

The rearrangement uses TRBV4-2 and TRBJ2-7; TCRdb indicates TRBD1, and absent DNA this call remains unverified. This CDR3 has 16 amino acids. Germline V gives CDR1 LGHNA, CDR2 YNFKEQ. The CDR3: CASSQKGGLGSYEQYF.

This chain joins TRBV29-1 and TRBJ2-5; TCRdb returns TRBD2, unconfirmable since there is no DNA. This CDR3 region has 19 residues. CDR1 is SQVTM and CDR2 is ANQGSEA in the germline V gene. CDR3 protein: CSVEDLVQSGGALGETQYF.

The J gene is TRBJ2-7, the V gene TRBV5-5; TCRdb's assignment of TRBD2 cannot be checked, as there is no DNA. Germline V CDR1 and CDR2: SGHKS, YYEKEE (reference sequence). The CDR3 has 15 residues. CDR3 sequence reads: CASSPRGLDPDEQYF.

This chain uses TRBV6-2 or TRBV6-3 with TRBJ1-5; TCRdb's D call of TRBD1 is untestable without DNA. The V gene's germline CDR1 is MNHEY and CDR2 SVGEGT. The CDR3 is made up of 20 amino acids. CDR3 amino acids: CASSYSTGDRGKPYDQPQHF.

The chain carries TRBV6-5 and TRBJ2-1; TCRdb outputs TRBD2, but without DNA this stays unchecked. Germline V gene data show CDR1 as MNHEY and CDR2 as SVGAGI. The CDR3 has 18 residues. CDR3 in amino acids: CASSYHHPGASGDDEQFF.

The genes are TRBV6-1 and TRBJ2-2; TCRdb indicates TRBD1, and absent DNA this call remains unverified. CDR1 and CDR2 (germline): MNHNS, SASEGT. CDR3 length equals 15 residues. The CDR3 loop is CASKEGVSWTGELFF.

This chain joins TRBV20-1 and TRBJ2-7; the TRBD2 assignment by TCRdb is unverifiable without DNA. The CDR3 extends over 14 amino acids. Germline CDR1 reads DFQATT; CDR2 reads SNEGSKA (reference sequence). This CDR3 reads CSANSLAGGYEQYF.

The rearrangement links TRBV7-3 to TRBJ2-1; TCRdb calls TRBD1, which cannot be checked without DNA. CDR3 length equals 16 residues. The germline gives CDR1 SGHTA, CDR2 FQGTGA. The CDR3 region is CASSLKRTGGQNEQFF.

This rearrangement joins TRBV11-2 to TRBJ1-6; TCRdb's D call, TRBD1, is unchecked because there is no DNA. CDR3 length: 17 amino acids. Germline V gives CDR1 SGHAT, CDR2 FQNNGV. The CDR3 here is CASSLFSGARDNSPLHF.

The CDR3 sequence: CASSFFRVENTEAFF. The chain recombines TRBV12-3 or TRBV12-4 with TRBJ1-1. This CDR3 comprises 15 residues.

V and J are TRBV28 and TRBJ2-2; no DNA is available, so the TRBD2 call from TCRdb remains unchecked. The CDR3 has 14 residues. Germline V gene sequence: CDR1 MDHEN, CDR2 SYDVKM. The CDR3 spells CASGGNTNTGELFF.

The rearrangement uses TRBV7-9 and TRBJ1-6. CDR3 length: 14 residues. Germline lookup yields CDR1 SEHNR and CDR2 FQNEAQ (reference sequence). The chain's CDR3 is CASSRVTPNSPLHF.

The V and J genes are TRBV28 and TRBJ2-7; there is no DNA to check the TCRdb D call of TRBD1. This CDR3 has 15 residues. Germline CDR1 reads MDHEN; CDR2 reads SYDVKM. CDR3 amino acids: CASSPRVGRGYEQYF.

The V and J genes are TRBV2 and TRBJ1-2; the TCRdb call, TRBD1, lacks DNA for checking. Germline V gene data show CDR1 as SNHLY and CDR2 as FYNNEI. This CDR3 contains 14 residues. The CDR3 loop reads CASGTGKLFYGYTF.

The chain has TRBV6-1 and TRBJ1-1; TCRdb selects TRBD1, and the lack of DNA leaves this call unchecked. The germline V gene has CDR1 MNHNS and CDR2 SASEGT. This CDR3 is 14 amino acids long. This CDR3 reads CASRQGIGNTEAFF.